This T cell receptor beta chain was sequenced in a study of shared clonotypes between healthy human individuals. Looking at the study overall: Researchers assigned three CD4 naive, three CD4 memory, two CD8 naive and one CD8 memory plate to each donor. Overall study results and limits: When compared with the clonotypes that were shared by all four sorted-subset donors, the non-shared clonotypes turned out to have lower generation probabilities. Four donors had 4% to 5% of their naive CD4 clonotypes in common.

About this clone itself: What it binds is unknown.

The naive CD8 fraction comprised CD45RO-negative cells positively selected for CCR7 and excluded terminally differentiated effector memory CD45RA+ cells. Losses at the gene ends were 6 bases for V and 6 bases for J; bases not matched to a gene: 8. Germline loops: CDR1 LNHDA, CDR2 SQIVND (reference sequence). The CDR3 covers 15 residues. In replicate PCRs of sorted subsets, 150 to 200 ng DNA, some 28,000 T cell genomes, was used. Sequencing was performed with immunoSEQ multiplex PCR; in TCRdb, only in-frame clones are kept and a portion is missing. The sample has under 850,000 clones, over 90% seen once.

Sequenced input: naive CD8+ T cells sorted from blood. The TCR sequence derives from a man aged 30 to 45 in good health. The chain employs TRBV19 and TRBJ2-2, with 9 bases matching TRBD2. The CDR3 nucleotides read TGTGCCAGTAGATATGCGGGAGGGCCGCCCGGGGAGCTGTTTTTT. As protein: CASRYAGGPPGELFF.